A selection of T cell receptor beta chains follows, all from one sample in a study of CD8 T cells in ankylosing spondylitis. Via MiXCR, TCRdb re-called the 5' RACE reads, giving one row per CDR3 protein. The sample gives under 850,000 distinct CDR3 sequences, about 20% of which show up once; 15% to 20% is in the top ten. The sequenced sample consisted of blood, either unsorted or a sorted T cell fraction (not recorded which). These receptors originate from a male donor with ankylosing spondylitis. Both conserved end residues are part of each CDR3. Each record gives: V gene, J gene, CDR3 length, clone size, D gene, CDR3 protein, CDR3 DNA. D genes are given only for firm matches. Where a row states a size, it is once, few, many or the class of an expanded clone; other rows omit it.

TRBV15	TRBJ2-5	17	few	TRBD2	CATSRDTLAGLQETQYF	TGTGCCACCAGCAGAGATACACTAGCGGGGCTCCAAGAGACCCAGTACTTC
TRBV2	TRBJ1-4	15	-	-	CASSDSLGRDEKLFF	TGTGCCAGCAGTGATTCCTTAGGGAGGGATGAAAAACTGTTTTTT
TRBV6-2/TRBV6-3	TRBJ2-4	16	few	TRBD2	CASSSAGGSAKNIQYF	TGTGCCAGCAGCTCAGCGGGGGGGTCGGCCAAAAACATTCAGTACTTC
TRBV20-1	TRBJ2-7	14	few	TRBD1	CSYPRDRPGGEQYF	TGCAGTTATCCCCGGGACAGACCAGGGGGCGAGCAGTACTTC
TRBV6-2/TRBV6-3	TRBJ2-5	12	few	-	CASSGIQETQYF	TGTGCCAGCAGTGGCATACAAGAGACCCAGTACTTC
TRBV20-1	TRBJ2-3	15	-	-	CSARDRAGPTDTQYF	TGCAGTGCTAGAGATCGGGCGGGCCCCACAGATACGCAGTATTTT
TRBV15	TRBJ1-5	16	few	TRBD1	CATSSGTGKGNQPQHF	TGTGCCACCAGCAGCGGGACAGGGAAGGGCAATCAGCCCCAGCATTTT
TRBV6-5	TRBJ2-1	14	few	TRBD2	CASSYAGDINEQFF	TGTGCCAGCAGTTACGCGGGAGATATCAATGAGCAGTTCTTC
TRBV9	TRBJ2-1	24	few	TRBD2	CASSAYDVEWLIAGGTTTGNEQFF	TGTGCCAGCAGCGCGTACGATGTAGAGTGGTTGATAGCGGGAGGGACGACAACGGGGAATGAGCAGTTCTTC
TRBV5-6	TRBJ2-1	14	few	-	CASSPGTTYNEQFF	TGTGCCAGCAGCCCTGGGACCACCTACAATGAGCAGTTCTTC
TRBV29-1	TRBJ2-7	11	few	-	CSVWQVMEEYF	TGCAGCGTTTGGCAGGTAATGGAGGAGTACTTC
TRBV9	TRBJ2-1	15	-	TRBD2	CASSDPGLAANEQFF	TGTGCCAGCAGCGACCCGGGACTAGCGGCGAATGAGCAGTTCTTC
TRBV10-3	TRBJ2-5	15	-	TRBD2	CAISAPGLAEETQYF	TGTGCCATCAGTGCACCGGGACTAGCGGAAGAGACCCAGTACTTC
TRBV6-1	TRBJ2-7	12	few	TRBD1	CASSGQGDEQYF	TGTGCCAGCAGTGGACAGGGGGACGAGCAGTACTTC
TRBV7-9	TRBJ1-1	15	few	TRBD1	CASSRQGGSSTEAFF	TGTGCCAGCAGCCGACAGGGGGGCTCGAGCACTGAAGCTTTCTTT
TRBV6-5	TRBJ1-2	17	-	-	CASSYSGLIPLGYGYTF	TGTGCCAGCAGTTACTCGGGACTTATCCCCCTGGGCTATGGCTACACCTTC
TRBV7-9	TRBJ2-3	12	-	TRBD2	CASSAERGGHFF	TGTGCCAGCAGCGCCGAGCGGGGGGGCCACTTCTTC
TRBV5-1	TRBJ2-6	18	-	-	CASSLPLSGDSGANVLTF	TGCGCCAGCAGCTTACCTCTCTCAGGGGACTCTGGGGCCAACGTCCTGACTTTC
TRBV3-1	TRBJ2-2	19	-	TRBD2	CASSQEGLAGGFRAGELFF	TGTGCCAGCAGCCAAGAAGGGTTAGCGGGAGGTTTTCGGGCCGGGGAGCTGTTTTTT
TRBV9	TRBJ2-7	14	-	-	CASSVEAGSYEQYF	TGTGCCAGCAGCGTAGAGGCAGGCTCCTACGAGCAGTACTTC
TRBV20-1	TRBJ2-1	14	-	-	CSARGSMSYNEQFF	TGCAGTGCTAGGGGGAGTATGTCCTACAATGAGCAGTTCTTC
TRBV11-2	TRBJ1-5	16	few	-	CASSLDLSGGNQPQHF	TGTGCCAGCAGCTTAGATTTGTCGGGTGGCAATCAGCCCCAGCATTTT
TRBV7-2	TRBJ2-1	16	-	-	CASSAVLPSSYNEQFF	TGTGCCAGCAGCGCGGTTCTCCCAAGCTCCTACAATGAGCAGTTCTTC
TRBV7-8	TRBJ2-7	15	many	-	CASSLVPGSDYEQYF	TGTGCCAGCAGCTTAGTTCCCGGGAGTGACTACGAGCAGTACTTC
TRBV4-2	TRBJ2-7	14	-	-	CASSQVGDGFEQYF	TGTGCCAGCAGCCAAGTTGGGGACGGCTTCGAGCAGTACTTC
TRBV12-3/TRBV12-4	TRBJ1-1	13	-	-	CASSFSGVAEAFF	TGTGCCAGCAGTTTTTCCGGGGTCGCTGAAGCTTTCTTT
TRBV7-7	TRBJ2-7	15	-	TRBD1	CASSPHTGASYEQYF	TGTGCCAGCAGCCCTCACACAGGGGCCTCCTACGAGCAGTACTTC
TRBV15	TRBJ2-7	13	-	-	CATSRGGPWEQYF	TGTGCCACCAGCAGGGGTGGGCCGTGGGAGCAGTACTTC
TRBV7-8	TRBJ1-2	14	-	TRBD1	CASSLDREDYGYTF	TGTGCCAGCAGTCTTGACAGGGAGGACTATGGCTACACCTTC
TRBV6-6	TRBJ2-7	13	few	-	CASSYGDSYEQYF	TGTGCCAGCAGTTACGGGGATTCCTACGAGCAGTACTTC
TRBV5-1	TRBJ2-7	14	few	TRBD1	CASSSTGGNYEQYF	TGCGCCAGCAGCTCGACAGGGGGAAACTACGAGCAGTACTTC
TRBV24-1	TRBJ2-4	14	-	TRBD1	CATSDRDRVNIQYF	TGTGCCACCAGTGACCGGGACAGGGTGAACATTCAGTACTTC
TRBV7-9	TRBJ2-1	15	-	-	CASSLGWSPLNEQFF	TGTGCCAGCAGCTTGGGCTGGTCCCCCCTGAATGAGCAGTTCTTC
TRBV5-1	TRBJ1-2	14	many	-	CASSWTNGGYGYTF	TGCGCCAGCAGCTGGACGAACGGAGGGTACGGCTACACCTTC
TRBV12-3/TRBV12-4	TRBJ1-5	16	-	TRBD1	CASSLRGTGGYQPQHF	TGTGCCAGCAGCCTGAGGGGGACAGGAGGTTATCAGCCCCAGCATTTT
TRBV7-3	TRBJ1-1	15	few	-	CASSLVRKMNTEAFF	TGTGCCAGCAGCTTAGTCCGGAAAATGAACACTGAAGCTTTCTTT
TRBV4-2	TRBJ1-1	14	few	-	CASSHLGKNTEAFF	TGTGCCAGCAGCCACTTGGGGAAGAACACTGAAGCTTTCTTT
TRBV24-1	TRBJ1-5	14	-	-	CATTGKGGRQPQHF	TGTGCCACCACAGGGAAGGGGGGCCGGCAGCCCCAGCATTTT
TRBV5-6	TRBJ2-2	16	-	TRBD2	CASSFQPAGGTGELFF	TGTGCCAGCAGCTTTCAGCCAGCGGGGGGGACCGGGGAGCTGTTTTTT
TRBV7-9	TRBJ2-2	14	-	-	CASSLMTTAGELFF	TGTGCCAGCAGCTTAATGACGACGGCCGGGGAGCTGTTTTTT
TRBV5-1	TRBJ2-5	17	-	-	CASSQPFGSGIQETQYF	TGCGCCAGCAGCCAACCTTTCGGCTCGGGGATCCAAGAGACCCAGTACTTC
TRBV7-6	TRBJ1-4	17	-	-	CASSPKLLTASNEKLFF	TGTGCCAGCAGCCCAAAGTTGTTGACAGCGTCTAATGAAAAACTGTTTTTT
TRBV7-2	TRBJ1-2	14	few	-	CASSSAEGILAYTF	TGTGCCAGCAGCTCAGCGGAAGGGATTCTTGCCTACACCTTC
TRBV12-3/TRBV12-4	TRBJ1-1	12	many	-	CASSLQAGEAFF	TGTGCCAGCAGTTTACAGGCTGGAGAAGCTTTCTTT
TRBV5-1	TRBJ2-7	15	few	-	CASSLAATGIYEQYF	TGCGCCAGCAGCTTGGCCGCTACGGGAATCTACGAGCAGTACTTC
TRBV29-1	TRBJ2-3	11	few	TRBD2	CSVAGGDTQYF	TGCAGCGTTGCGGGGGGAGATACGCAGTATTTT
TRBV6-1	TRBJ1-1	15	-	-	CASSEFAGFGTEAFF	TGTGCCAGCAGTGAATTCGCAGGTTTTGGGACTGAAGCTTTCTTT
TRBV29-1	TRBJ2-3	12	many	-	CSVELAADTQYF	TGCAGCGTTGAACTAGCAGCAGATACGCAGTATTTT
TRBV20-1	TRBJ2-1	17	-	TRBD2	CSARDPWTSGFYNEQFF	TGCAGTGCTAGAGATCCCTGGACTAGCGGTTTCTACAATGAGCAGTTCTTC
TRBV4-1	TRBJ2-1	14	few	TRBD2	CASTNGAGGNEQFF	TGCGCCAGCACAAACGGGGCGGGGGGAAATGAGCAGTTCTTC
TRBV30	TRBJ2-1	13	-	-	CAWSVWLENEQFF	TGTGCCTGGAGTGTATGGCTCGAAAATGAGCAGTTCTTC
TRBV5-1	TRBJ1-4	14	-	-	CASSSATTNEKLFF	TGCGCCAGCAGCTCAGCAACAACTAATGAAAAACTGTTTTTT
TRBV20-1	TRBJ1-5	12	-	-	CSAISLSQPQHF	TGCAGTGCTATCAGTTTATCTCAGCCCCAGCATTTT
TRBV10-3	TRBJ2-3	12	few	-	CAIRGFGDTQYF	TGTGCCATCAGGGGATTTGGAGATACGCAGTATTTT
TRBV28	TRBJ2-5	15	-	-	CASSPTLQVQETQYF	TGTGCCAGCAGTCCCACTCTACAGGTGCAAGAGACCCAGTACTTC
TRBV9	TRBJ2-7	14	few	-	CASSEGGPYYEQYF	TGTGCCAGCAGCGAGGGGGGACCCTACTACGAGCAGTACTTC
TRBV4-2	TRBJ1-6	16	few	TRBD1	CASSQAGQGVLYPLHF	TGTGCCAGCAGCCAAGCGGGACAGGGGGTCCTATATCCCCTCCACTTT